The rows below give T cell receptor beta chains drawn from one sample of a study of shared clonotypes between healthy human individuals. Data came from immunoSEQ multiplex PCR; TCRdb stores just in-frame clones and leaves some out. Of fewer than 500,000 clones listed, over 75% are singletons. Sample: PBMCs. The receptors shown here come from a woman in her 40s in good health. Some clones in this sample may be carry-over from other donors' samples. Both conserved end residues are part of each CDR3. Each record gives: J gene, clone size, D gene, V gene, CDR3 length, CDR3 protein, CDR3 DNA. The D gene is left open where the match is weak. The size of a clone is reported for some rows only, either as once, few or many, or as a class for expanded clones.

>TRBJ2-1|once|TRBD2|TRBV5-1|16
CASSLRLASTFNEQFF
TGCGCCAGCAGCTTGAGACTAGCCTCCACCTTCAATGAGCAGTTCTTC
>TRBJ2-3|-|TRBD1|TRBV7-2|15
CASSHRTGGTDTQYF
TGTGCCAGCAGCCACCGGACAGGGGGTACAGATACGCAGTATTTT
>TRBJ2-7|-|-|TRBV6-1|13
CASTRLYSYEQYF
TGTGCCAGCACCCGGCTCTACTCCTACGAGCAGTACTTC
>TRBJ2-7|-|TRBD2|TRBV4-1|16
CASSQDRTSGRDEQYF
TGCGCCAGCAGCCAAGATCGAACTAGCGGGAGGGACGAGCAGTACTTC
>TRBJ2-3|-|-|TRBV5-5|13
CASSLGLTDTQYF
TGTGCCAGCAGCTTGGGCTTGACAGATACGCAGTATTTT
>TRBJ1-3|-|-|TRBV28|13
CASGRSSGNTIYF
TGTGCCAGCGGACGGAGCTCTGGAAACACCATATATTTT
>TRBJ2-4|-|TRBD2|TRBV9|15
CASSVATGGRIHQYF
TGTGCCAGCAGCGTAGCAACGGGAGGCCGGATCCATCAGTACTTC
>TRBJ2-4|-|-|TRBV6-5|15
CASSAQGLAKNIQYF
TGTGCCAGCAGTGCACAGGGCTTAGCCAAAAACATTCAGTACTTC
>TRBJ1-4|once|TRBD1|TRBV7-2|15
CASSFIQGEYEKLFF
TGTGCCAGCAGCTTTATCCAGGGGGAGTATGAAAAACTGTTTTTT
>TRBJ2-5|-|TRBD1|TRBV9|15
CASSVGQGARETQYF
TGTGCCAGCAGCGTCGGGCAGGGGGCGCGGGAGACCCAGTACTTC
>TRBJ1-6|few|TRBD1|TRBV2|16
CASSEPGTGGDSPLHF
TGTGCCAGCAGTGAACCGGGGACAGGGGGCGATTCACCCCTCCACTTT
>TRBJ2-3|-|-|TRBV29-1|15
CSVKGDFASTDTQYF
TGCAGCGTAAAAGGGGACTTCGCTAGCACAGATACGCAGTATTTT
>TRBJ2-1|-|TRBD2|TRBV5-1|15
CASSRGLVLSNEQFF
TGCGCCAGCAGCCGGGGACTAGTCCTCTCCAATGAGCAGTTCTTC
>TRBJ1-1|few|-|TRBV6-1|10
CASRWTEAFF
TGTGCCAGCAGGTGGACTGAAGCTTTCTTT
>TRBJ2-7|-|TRBD2|TRBV10-2|14
CASSGGLVLYEQYF
TGCGCCAGCAGTGGGGGACTAGTTCTCTACGAGCAGTACTTC
>TRBJ1-4|-|-|TRBV28|14
CASSLGGYNEKLFF
TGTGCCAGCAGTTTAGGAGGATATAATGAAAAACTGTTTTTT
>TRBJ1-2|once|-|TRBV7-2|13
CASSLGFGYGYTF
TGTGCCAGCAGCTTAGGGTTCGGCTATGGCTACACCTTC
>TRBJ2-4|many|-|TRBV5-1|14
CASSLRDKKNIQYF
TGCGCCAGCAGCTTGCGGGACAAAAAAAACATTCAGTACTTC
>TRBJ1-1|-|TRBD1|TRBV5-6|14
CASRWTGPNTEAFF
TGTGCCAGCAGGTGGACAGGACCGAACACTGAAGCTTTCTTT
>TRBJ1-3|once|-|TRBV7-9|15
CASSPPRTAGNTIYF
TGTGCCAGCAGCCCTCCTCGGACAGCCGGAAACACCATATATTTT
>TRBJ1-1|many|-|TRBV30|14
CAWSIRAVNTEAFF
TGTGCCTGGAGTATTCGGGCAGTAAACACTGAAGCTTTCTTT
>TRBJ2-2|-|-|TRBV2|16
CASSEFGGDYTGELFF
TGTGCCAGCAGTGAGTTCGGGGGCGATTACACCGGGGAGCTGTTTTTT
>TRBJ1-1|-|-|TRBV11-2|14
CASSLGWTPVEAFF
TGTGCCAGCAGCTTAGGGTGGACTCCGGTTGAAGCTTTCTTT
>TRBJ2-1|once|TRBD2|TRBV29-1|14
CSVNSGVSYNEQFF
TGCAGCGTTAATAGCGGGGTCTCCTACAATGAGCAGTTCTTC
>TRBJ1-2|-|-|TRBV6-5|14
CASSYRTANYGYTF
TGTGCCAGCAGTTACAGGACAGCTAACTATGGCTACACCTTC
>TRBJ1-2|-|TRBD1|TRBV5-8|17
CASSPQGGAGGIYGYTF
TGTGCCAGCAGCCCTCAGGGGGGCGCAGGGGGAATCTATGGCTACACCTTC
>TRBJ2-7|-|TRBD2|TRBV5-1|15
CASSFPASGIYEQYF
TGCGCCAGCAGCTTCCCGGCTAGCGGGATCTACGAGCAGTACTTC
>TRBJ1-5|-|-|TRBV4-3|13
CASSQGVNQPQHF
TGCGCCAGCAGCCAGGGCGTCAATCAGCCCCAGCATTTT
>TRBJ2-1|once|TRBD2|TRBV28|16
CASSPHSGTRGDEQFF
TGTGCCAGCAGTCCACACTCAGGGACTAGGGGCGATGAGCAGTTCTTC
>TRBJ2-5|-|-|TRBV4-1|13
CASSQGQQETQYF
TGCGCCAGCAGCCAAGGACAGCAAGAGACCCAGTACTTC
>TRBJ2-5|-|TRBD1|TRBV7-9|15
CASSRTGGLGETQYF
TGTGCCAGCAGCAGGACAGGGGGATTGGGAGAGACCCAGTACTTC
>TRBJ1-5|-|-|TRBV10-2|13
CASSPGGDQPQHF
TGCGCCAGCAGTCCGGGGGGGGATCAGCCCCAGCATTTT
>TRBJ2-1|-|TRBD2|TRBV5-6|17
CASSWYRGLAGYNEQFF
TGTGCCAGCAGCTGGTACAGGGGACTAGCGGGGTACAATGAGCAGTTCTTC
>TRBJ1-1|-|-|TRBV15|14
CATSRQRIAAEAFF
TGTGCCACCAGCAGACAGCGGATTGCGGCTGAAGCTTTCTTT
>TRBJ2-1|-|TRBD2|TRBV7-9|17
CASSSRTSGIMSSEQFF
TGTGCCAGCAGCTCCCGGACTAGCGGGATTATGAGTAGTGAGCAGTTCTTC
>TRBJ2-1|-|TRBD2|TRBV6-6|15
CASTLAGVSYNEQFF
TGTGCCAGCACTTTAGCGGGAGTGTCCTACAATGAGCAGTTCTTC
>TRBJ1-2|-|-|TRBV7-8|15
CASSPGRVVNYGYTF
TGTGCCAGCAGCCCTGGGAGGGTGGTGAACTATGGCTACACCTTC
>TRBJ1-5|-|-|TRBV11-2|17
CASSLDYNRGWDQPQHF
TGTGCCAGCAGCTTAGATTATAATAGGGGTTGGGATCAGCCCCAGCATTTT
>TRBJ2-7|-|-|TRBV4-1|13
CASSQVRSGEQYF
TGCGCCAGCAGCCAAGTGAGGTCGGGCGAGCAGTACTTC
>TRBJ2-5|-|TRBD1|TRBV29-1|15
CSGRDRGVPGETQYF
TGCAGCGGAAGGGACAGGGGAGTTCCTGGAGAGACCCAGTACTTC
>TRBJ2-7|many|TRBD1|TRBV2|13
CASSGTGNYEQYF
TGTGCCAGCAGTGGGACAGGGAACTACGAGCAGTACTTC
>TRBJ2-5|-|TRBD2|TRBV5-1|14
CATSTSGNQETQYF
TGCGCCACCTCGACTAGCGGTAATCAAGAGACCCAGTACTTC
>TRBJ1-1|-|TRBD1|TRBV28|13
CASSPTGTHPAFF
TGTGCCAGCAGTCCGACAGGGACCCACCCAGCTTTCTTT
>TRBJ2-7|-|TRBD2|TRBV27|17
CASSSRIGTSGTWEQYF
TGTGCCAGCAGTTCCAGAATCGGGACTAGTGGGACTTGGGAGCAGTACTTC
>TRBJ1-6|-|-|TRBV28|16
CASSFPLGGYQSPLHF
TGTGCCAGCAGTTTCCCCCTTGGAGGGTACCAATCACCCCTCCACTTT
>TRBJ2-1|few|TRBD2|TRBV4-1|15
CASSRTSGRDNEQFF
TGCGCCAGCAGCCGTACTAGCGGGAGGGACAATGAGCAGTTCTTC